What follows describes a single T cell receptor beta chain. The antigen remains unidentified. This entry is derived from a study of memory CD4+ T cells and cytomegalovirus serostatus. The sort gate was single viable CD3+CD4+CD8-CD45RO+ cells for memory CD4+ T cells. Donors' CMV status reflects serum IgG against pp150, pp28, p38, p52. Sequenced by immunoSEQ multiplex PCR; TCRdb stores in-frame clones only, minus some. The sample lists around 76,000 clones, around 78% occurring once. Study conclusions and caveats: Of 164 reported CMV TCRbeta sequences, some 70 were found in memory CD4+ repertoires. A US-trained random forest predicted CMV serostatus with median AUC roughly 0.9. The CMV-associated TCR signature appears largely within the CD4+ memory repertoire.

Source material: memory CD4+ T cells from blood. The clonotype originates from an adult in good health and CMV-seropositive.

The CDR3 region has the DNA TGTGCCAGCCGGGACACTAACACCGGGGAGCTGTTTTTT. Protein product: CASRDTNTGELFF. This chain joins TRBV6-1 and TRBJ2-2, with D possibly being TRBD1 (6 bases). The CDR3 is 13 residues long. Between the trimmed V and J ends, which lost 8 bases and 2 bases, there was a span of 9 bases. From germline, CDR1 is MNHNS and CDR2 SASEGT.